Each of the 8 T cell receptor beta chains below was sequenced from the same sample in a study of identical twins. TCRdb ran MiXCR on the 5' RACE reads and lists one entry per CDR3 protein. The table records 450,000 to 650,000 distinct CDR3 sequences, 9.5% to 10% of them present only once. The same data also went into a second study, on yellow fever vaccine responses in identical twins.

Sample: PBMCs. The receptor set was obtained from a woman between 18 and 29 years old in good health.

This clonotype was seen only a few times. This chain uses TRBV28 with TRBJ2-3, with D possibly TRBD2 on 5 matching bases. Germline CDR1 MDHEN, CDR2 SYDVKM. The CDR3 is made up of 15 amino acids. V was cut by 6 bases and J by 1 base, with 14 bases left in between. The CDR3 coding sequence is TGTGCCAGCAGGCGGTGGGGAGACGGCACAGATACGCAGTATTTT. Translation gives CASRRWGDGTDTQYF.

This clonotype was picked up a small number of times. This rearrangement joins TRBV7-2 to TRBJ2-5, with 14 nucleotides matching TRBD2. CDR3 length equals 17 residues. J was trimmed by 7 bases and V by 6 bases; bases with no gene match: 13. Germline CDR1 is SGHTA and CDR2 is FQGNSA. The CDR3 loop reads CASSFRTSGGQEGTQYF. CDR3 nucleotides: TGTGCCAGCAGTTTCCGGACTAGCGGGGGGCAAGAGGGGACCCAGTACTTC.

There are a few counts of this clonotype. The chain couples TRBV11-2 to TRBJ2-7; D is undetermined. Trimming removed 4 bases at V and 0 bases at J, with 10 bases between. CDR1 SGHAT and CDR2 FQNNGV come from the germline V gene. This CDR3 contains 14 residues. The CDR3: CASSSKAYSYEQYF. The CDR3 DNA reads TGTGCCAGCAGCTCGAAGGCTTACTCCTACGAGCAGTACTTC.

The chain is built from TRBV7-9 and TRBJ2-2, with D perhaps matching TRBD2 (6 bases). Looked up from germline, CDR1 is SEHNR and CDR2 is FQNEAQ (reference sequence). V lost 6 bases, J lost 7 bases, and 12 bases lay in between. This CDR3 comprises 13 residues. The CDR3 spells CASRSGLGGELFF. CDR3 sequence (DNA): TGTGCCAGCAGATCGGGACTGGGCGGGGAGCTGTTTTTT.

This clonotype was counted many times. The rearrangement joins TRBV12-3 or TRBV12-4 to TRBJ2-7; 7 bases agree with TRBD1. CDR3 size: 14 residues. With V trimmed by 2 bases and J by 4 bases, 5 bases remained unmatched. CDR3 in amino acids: CASSLQTGRYEQYF. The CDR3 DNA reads TGTGCCAGCAGTTTACAGACAGGGAGATACGAGCAGTACTTC.

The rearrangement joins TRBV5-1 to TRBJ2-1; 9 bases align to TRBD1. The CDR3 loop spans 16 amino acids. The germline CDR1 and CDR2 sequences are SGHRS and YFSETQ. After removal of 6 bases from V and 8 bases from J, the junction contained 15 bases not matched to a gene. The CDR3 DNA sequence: TGCGCCAGCACCCCGCAGGGGGGACAGGGAGGGCATGAGCAGTTCTTC. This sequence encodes CASTPQGGQGGHEQFF.

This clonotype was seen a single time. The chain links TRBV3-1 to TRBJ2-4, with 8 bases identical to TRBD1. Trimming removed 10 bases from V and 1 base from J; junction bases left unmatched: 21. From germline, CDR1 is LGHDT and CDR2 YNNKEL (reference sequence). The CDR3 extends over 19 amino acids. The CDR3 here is CAISTGNRGVGSAKNIQYF. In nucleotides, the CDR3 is TGTGCCATCAGTACCGGCAACAGGGGGGTGGGGTCGGCCAAAAACATTCAGTACTTC. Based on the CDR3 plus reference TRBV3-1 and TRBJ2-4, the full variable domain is DTAVSQTPKYLVTQMGNDKSIKCEQNLGHDTMYWYKQDSKKFLKIMFSYNNKELIINETVPNRFSPKSPDKAHLNLHINSLELGDSAVYFCAISTGNRGVGSAKNIQYFGAGTRLSVL.

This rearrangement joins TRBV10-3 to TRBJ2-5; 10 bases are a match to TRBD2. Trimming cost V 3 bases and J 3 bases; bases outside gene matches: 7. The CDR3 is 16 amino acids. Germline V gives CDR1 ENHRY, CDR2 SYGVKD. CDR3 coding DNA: TGTGCCATCAGTGATTATGGACTAGCGGTCAAAGAGACCCAGTACTTC. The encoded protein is CAISDYGLAVKETQYF.